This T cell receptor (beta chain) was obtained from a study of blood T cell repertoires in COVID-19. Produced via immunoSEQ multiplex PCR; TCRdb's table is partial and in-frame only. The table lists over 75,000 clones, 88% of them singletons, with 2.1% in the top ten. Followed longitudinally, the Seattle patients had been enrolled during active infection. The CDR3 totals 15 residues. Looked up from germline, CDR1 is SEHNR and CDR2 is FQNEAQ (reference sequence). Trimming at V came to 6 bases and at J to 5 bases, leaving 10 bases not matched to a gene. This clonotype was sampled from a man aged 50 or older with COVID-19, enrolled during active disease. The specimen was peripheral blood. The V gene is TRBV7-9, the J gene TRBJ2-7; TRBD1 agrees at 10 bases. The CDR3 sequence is CASRPGDRGVHEQYF. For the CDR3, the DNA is TGTGCCAGCAGACCCGGGGACAGGGGAGTCCACGAGCAGTACTTC.